A selection of T cell receptor beta chains follows, all from one sample in a study of shared clonotypes between healthy human individuals. Clones were read by immunoSEQ multiplex PCR, and TCRdb kept only the in-frame ones, dropping some. The sample lists 2 million or so clones; 85% to 95% were seen once. Sequences were obtained from naive CD8+ T cells sorted from blood. The receptors come from a man between 18 and 29 years old in good health. Each CDR3 is given with its conserved first and last residue. The D gene is left open where the match is weak. Some rows have no size entry. The others give once, few or many, or a class for an expanded clone.

j_gene | abundance | d_gene | v_gene | CDR3nt | CDR3aa
TRBJ2-7 | NA | NA | TRBV28 | TGTGCCAGCAGCGAATCGCCCGAGCAGTACTTC | CASSESPEQYF
TRBJ2-3 | NA | NA | TRBV14 | TGTGCCAGCAGCCTTAAAACAGGGTACCCAGATACGCAGTATTTT | CASSLKTGYPDTQYF
TRBJ1-3 | NA | NA | TRBV28 | TGTGCCAGCAGTGCTTGGGACGGTGGAAACACCATATATTTT | CASSAWDGGNTIYF
TRBJ1-1 | NA | NA | TRBV28 | TGTGCCGGCTGCCAAGGCAGGAACACTGAAGCTTTCTTT | CAGCQGRNTEAFF
TRBJ2-3 | once | TRBD2 | TRBV7-6 | TGTGCCAGCAGCCCCATAGCGGGAGGTTGGACAGATACGCAGTATTTT | CASSPIAGGWTDTQYF
TRBJ2-2 | once | NA | TRBV5-6 | TGTGCCAGCAGCTATGAGAGAACGAACACCGGGGAGCTGTTTTTT | CASSYERTNTGELFF
TRBJ2-3 | NA | NA | TRBV27 | TGTGCCAGCAGTCCATACCCCCGTGCAGATACGCAGTATTTT | CASSPYPRADTQYF
TRBJ1-3 | NA | TRBD1 | TRBV11-3 | TGTGCCAGCAGCTCCCCCGGTGGGACAGGTGGAAACACCATATATTTT | CASSSPGGTGGNTIYF
TRBJ2-1 | NA | TRBD2 | TRBV11-2 | TGTGCCAGCAGCTTAGGTAGCGGGGGTTACAATGAGCAGTTCTTC | CASSLGSGGYNEQFF
TRBJ2-5 | NA | NA | TRBV27 | TGTGCCAGCAGTCTTATCGGACAGCAAGAGACCCAGTACTTC | CASSLIGQQETQYF
TRBJ1-5 | NA | NA | TRBV4-1 | TGCGCCAGCAGCCAAGGTGATGGTTGGGATCAGCCCCAGCATTTT | CASSQGDGWDQPQHF
TRBJ2-3 | NA | TRBD1 | TRBV7-6 | TGTGCCAGCAGCTTAGATAGGCCGACAGGGGAGGCAGATACGCAGTATTTT | CASSLDRPTGEADTQYF
TRBJ1-5 | NA | TRBD1 | TRBV7-9 | TGTGCCAGCAGCCCATCTTTGGGGACAGTTGATAGCAATCAGCCCCAGCATTTT | CASSPSLGTVDSNQPQHF
TRBJ2-7 | NA | NA | TRBV5-5 | TGTGCCAGCAGCTTGGTCTCAGGCTACCACGAGCAGTACTTC | CASSLVSGYHEQYF
TRBJ2-3 | NA | TRBD2 | TRBV4-3 | TGCGCCAGCAGTCCCCTAGCGGGACCCGCAGATACGCAGTATTTT | CASSPLAGPADTQYF
TRBJ1-2 | NA | NA | TRBV28 | TGTGCCAGCAGTTTCACCGGGTATGGCTACACCTTC | CASSFTGYGYTF
TRBJ1-2 | NA | TRBD1 | TRBV19 | TGTGCCAGTAGTAGTCTCCGAACCGGGACAGCTAACTATGGCTACACCTTC | CASSSLRTGTANYGYTF
TRBJ2-1 | NA | TRBD1 | TRBV27 | TGTGCCAGCGGCAACAGGGGGCACGTATATGAGCAGTTCTTC | CASGNRGHVYEQFF
TRBJ1-1 | NA | NA | TRBV7-9 | TGTGCCAGCAGCTTAGATTTGGCGGGTTCGTCTGAAGCTTTCTTT | CASSLDLAGSSEAFF
TRBJ2-3 | NA | NA | TRBV9 | TGTGCCAGCAGCTTGAGTGGGGGTGCGAGCACAGATACGCAGTATTTT | CASSLSGGASTDTQYF
TRBJ2-7 | NA | TRBD1 | TRBV4-1 | TGCGCCAGCAGCCAAGAGGACAGGGGGATCTACGAGCAGTACTTC | CASSQEDRGIYEQYF
TRBJ2-1 | NA | TRBD2 | TRBV19 | TGTGCCAGTAGTATAGTGGGACTAGACACCAATGAGCAGTTCTTC | CASSIVGLDTNEQFF
TRBJ2-1 | NA | NA | TRBV27 | TGTGCCAGCAGTTTCAGCGTCTACAATGAGCAGTTCTTC | CASSFSVYNEQFF
TRBJ2-5 | NA | NA | TRBV27 | TGTGCCAGCAGTTTGGTGGCGGAAGAGACCCAGTACTTC | CASSLVAEETQYF
TRBJ2-4 | NA | NA | TRBV4-3 | TGCGCCAGCAGCCAAGATAGGTCGACACTGGACATTCAGTACTTC | CASSQDRSTLDIQYF
TRBJ2-7 | NA | NA | TRBV19 | TGTGCCAGTAGTGACGGGCTGTGGTACGAGCAGTACTTC | CASSDGLWYEQYF
TRBJ2-7 | NA | NA | TRBV10-2 | TGCGCCAGCGGGAATGTCCGGGACACCTTGGGGGAGCAGTACTTC | CASGNVRDTLGEQYF
TRBJ1-1 | NA | NA | TRBV29-1 | TGCAGCGTGTCACTGGGAAACACTGAAGCTTTCTTT | CSVSLGNTEAFF
TRBJ1-2 | NA | TRBD1 | TRBV27 | TGTGCCAGCAGTTATCGGACAGGGTATGGCTACACCTTC | CASSYRTGYGYTF
TRBJ2-7 | NA | NA | TRBV27 | TGTGCCAGCAGTTCCATCTCCTACGAGCAGTACTTC | CASSSISYEQYF
TRBJ2-3 | NA | NA | TRBV13 | TGTGCCAGCAGCTTAGTATTGGCGCCAGATACGCAGTATTTT | CASSLVLAPDTQYF
TRBJ2-7 | NA | NA | TRBV11-2 | TGTGCCAGCAGCGAAGGGGGAACAGGAGGCGAGCAGTACTTC | CASSEGGTGGEQYF
TRBJ2-1 | NA | TRBD2 | TRBV4-3 | TGCGCCAGCAGCCAAGATAGGTGGGAGGGTTACAATGAGCAGTTCTTC | CASSQDRWEGYNEQFF
TRBJ1-1 | NA | NA | TRBV4-1 | TGCGCCAGCAGCCAAGCTTTACTCAGTGGGGGAGACGCTTTCTTT | CASSQALLSGGDAFF
TRBJ2-7 | NA | NA | TRBV4-1 | TGCGCCAGCAGCCAAGATATGGGCGAGCAGTACTTC | CASSQDMGEQYF
TRBJ2-7 | NA | TRBD1 | TRBV5-6 | TGTGCCAGCAGCTGGGGACAGGGGTCCTACGAGCAGTACTTC | CASSWGQGSYEQYF
TRBJ2-7 | NA | NA | TRBV7-2 | TGTGCCAGCAGCGACACCACTAGGTACGAGCAGTACTTC | CASSDTTRYEQYF
TRBJ2-3 | NA | NA | TRBV7-3 | TGTGCCAGCAGCTTAGACCCGAGCACAGATACGCAGTATTTT | CASSLDPSTDTQYF
TRBJ1-4 | once | NA | TRBV27 | TGTGCCAGCAGCCTCCTCGGGGGGCGGGAAAAACTGTTTTTT | CASSLLGGREKLFF
TRBJ2-2 | NA | NA | TRBV9 | TGTGCCAGCAGCGCCGCCCCCCGTAGCGTGTTGGGGAACACCGGGGAGCTGTTTTTT | CASSAAPRSVLGNTGELFF
TRBJ2-7 | NA | NA | TRBV10-3 | TGTGCCATCAGTGATGTGGGGGACAGGACTAGCTACGAGCAGTACTTC | CAISDVGDRTSYEQYF
TRBJ1-2 | NA | NA | TRBV6-6 | TGTGCCAGCAGTTACGGGACGGATGGCTACACCTTC | CASSYGTDGYTF
TRBJ1-1 | NA | NA | TRBV11-2 | TGTGCCAGCAGCTGGCGGACAGACAACACTGAAGCTTTCTTT | CASSWRTDNTEAFF
TRBJ2-3 | NA | TRBD1 | TRBV4-1 | TGCGCCAGCCGCGACCACAGGGGGCTGTCCCGTGCACGGACAGATACGCAGTATTTT | CASRDHRGLSRARTDTQYF
TRBJ1-1 | NA | NA | TRBV27 | TGTGCCAGCAGACGACCAGGCGGTGAAGCTTTCTTT | CASRRPGGEAFF
TRBJ2-7 | NA | TRBD1 | TRBV18 | TGTGCCAGCTCACTTACAGGGGGGTCCTACGAGCAGTACTTC | CASSLTGGSYEQYF
TRBJ1-1 | NA | NA | TRBV6-5 | TGTGCCAGCAGTTGGGATTACTGGTGGACTGAAGCTTTCTTT | CASSWDYWWTEAFF
TRBJ1-1 | NA | NA | TRBV7-9 | TGTGCCAGCAGCCCTTCGTGGGGCCTCCAGAACACTGAAGCTTTCTTT | CASSPSWGLQNTEAFF
TRBJ1-4 | NA | NA | TRBV15 | TGTGCCACCAGCAGACTTCCCGGGGGGGCTAATGAAAAACTGTTTTTT | CATSRLPGGANEKLFF
TRBJ2-4 | NA | NA | TRBV25-1 | TGTGCCAGCAGTGATCTTACAGGGATGGGAAACATTCAGTACTTC | CASSDLTGMGNIQYF
TRBJ2-7 | NA | TRBD2 | TRBV7-9 | TGTGCCAGCAATGAAGGGACTAGCCGAATCTACGAGCAGTACTTC | CASNEGTSRIYEQYF
TRBJ2-5 | once | TRBD2 | TRBV6-1 | TGTGCCAGCAGCGATTGGACTAGCGGAGGAGAGACCCAGTACTTC | CASSDWTSGGETQYF